Listed below are T cell receptor beta chains from one sample, sequenced in a study of OX40 agonist ivuxolimab in advanced cancers. The repertoire was sequenced with immunoSEQ multiplex PCR; TCRdb's copy has only in-frame clones and lacks some. The data show tens of thousands of clones, around nine tenths seen once. The sequenced sample was CD4+ or CD8+ T cells sorted from blood, obtained in a trial of the OX40 agonist ivuxolimab. The receptors stem from an adult with an advanced solid tumor such as melanoma, head and neck, liver or kidney cancer. The CDR3 runs from the conserved cysteine through the conserved F or W. Each record gives: D gene, V gene, clone size, J gene, CDR3 DNA, CDR3 protein. The D gene is left open where the match is weak. Clone sizes are given selectively: once, few, many, or a class where the clone is expanded.

>TRBD2|TRBV5-5|few|TRBJ2-3
TGTGCCAGCAGCTGGATAGCGGGGGGATCCACAGATACGCAGTATTTT
CASSWIAGGSTDTQYF
>NA|TRBV28|NA|TRBJ1-3
TGTGCCAGCAGTTCAAATGGCCTTCAAACGGACACCATATATTTT
CASSSNGLQTDTIYF
>NA|TRBV12-5|NA|TRBJ2-5
TGTGCTAGTGGTGAGGGGGCGGGAGGCTTACAAGAGACCCAGTACTTC
CASGEGAGGLQETQYF
>TRBD2|TRBV19|NA|TRBJ2-1
TGTGCCAGTAGTACCAGAACTAGCGGGAGCTCCTACAATGAGCAGTTCTTC
CASSTRTSGSSYNEQFF
>NA|TRBV7-9|NA|TRBJ1-2
TGTGCCAGCAGCTTACCCCCTGAACGTCGGGGCTACACCTTC
CASSLPPERRGYTF
>NA|TRBV23-1|NA|TRBJ2-1
TGCGCCAGCAGGGGTCATTCCAGCGGAAGCTCCTACAATGAGCAGTTCTTC
CASRGHSSGSSYNEQFF
>NA|TRBV19|NA|TRBJ2-3
TGTGCCAGTAGTACACCACAGGGAGTCACAGATACGCAGTATTTT
CASSTPQGVTDTQYF
>NA|TRBV19|NA|TRBJ2-7
TGTGCCAGTAGAAGACACAGGGACTCCTACGAGCAGTACTTC
CASRRHRDSYEQYF
>TRBD1|TRBV27|NA|TRBJ1-4
TGTGCCAGCAGTCCGAGGACAGGCCTTTATGAAAAACTGTTTTTT
CASSPRTGLYEKLFF
>TRBD2|TRBV27|NA|TRBJ2-1
TGTGCCAGCAGTTTATCTCCTCTAGCGGGATATACGACTCCTAATGAGCAGTTCTTC
CASSLSPLAGYTTPNEQFF